This TCR beta chain was captured in a study of beta chain features in type 1 diabetes. Whole-study results and caveats: Fewer insertions but more deletions were seen at VDJ junctions in type 1 diabetes patients. Significant though moderate, a shortening of TCRB CDR3s appeared in all four CD4+ subsets of Type 1 diabetes patients.

Expressed TCRB transcripts were sequenced, since all the RNA that had been isolated was reverse transcribed. Sequenced by immunoSEQ multiplex PCR; TCRdb stores in-frame clones only, minus some. Among 95,000 to 150,000 clones listed, about a sixth were seen once. The authors sorted CD4+ naive, central memory, regulatory and stem cell-like memory cells via CD45RO/CCR7/CD25/CD127/CD95/CD27. Over 95% purity was reached by all sorted populations. For this clone: The antigen remains unidentified.

CDR3 length: 18 amino acids. The ends lost 4 bases at V and 0 bases at J; junction bases unmatched: 9. Looked up from germline, CDR1 is SGDLS and CDR2 is YYNGEE. This clonotype was sampled from a young man with type 1 diabetes. The rearrangement links TRBV9 to TRBJ2-6; TRBD1 agrees at 8 bases. The specimen sequenced was central memory CD4+ T cells from blood. In DNA form, the CDR3 reads TGTGCCAGCAGCCCGATCGACAGGGGATACTCTGGGGCCAACGTCCTGACTTTC. It codes for CASSPIDRGYSGANVLTF.